This section outlines one TCR beta chain sequence together with its context. This CDR3 has 16 residues. Per germline, CDR1 SGHDN and CDR2 FVKESK. Trimming removed 1 base from V and 7 bases from J, with 19 bases in between. This specimen belongs to a study of blood T cell repertoires in COVID-19. Using immunoSEQ multiplex PCR, the repertoire was profiled, and TCRdb retains in-frame clones only, with some absent. The table lists around 380,000 clones, more than 75% of them singletons, with 1% to 1.5% in the top ten. The TCR was taken from a man aged 25-45 years who had recovered from COVID-19. The V call is TRBV14, the J call TRBJ1-1; D uncertain. Source material: PBMCs or T cells enriched from blood (not recorded which). In nucleotides, the CDR3 is TGTGCCAGCAGCCAAGCCTGGGGAGGAGGCAGGAGTGAAGCTTTCTTT. Translated: CASSQAWGGGRSEAFF.